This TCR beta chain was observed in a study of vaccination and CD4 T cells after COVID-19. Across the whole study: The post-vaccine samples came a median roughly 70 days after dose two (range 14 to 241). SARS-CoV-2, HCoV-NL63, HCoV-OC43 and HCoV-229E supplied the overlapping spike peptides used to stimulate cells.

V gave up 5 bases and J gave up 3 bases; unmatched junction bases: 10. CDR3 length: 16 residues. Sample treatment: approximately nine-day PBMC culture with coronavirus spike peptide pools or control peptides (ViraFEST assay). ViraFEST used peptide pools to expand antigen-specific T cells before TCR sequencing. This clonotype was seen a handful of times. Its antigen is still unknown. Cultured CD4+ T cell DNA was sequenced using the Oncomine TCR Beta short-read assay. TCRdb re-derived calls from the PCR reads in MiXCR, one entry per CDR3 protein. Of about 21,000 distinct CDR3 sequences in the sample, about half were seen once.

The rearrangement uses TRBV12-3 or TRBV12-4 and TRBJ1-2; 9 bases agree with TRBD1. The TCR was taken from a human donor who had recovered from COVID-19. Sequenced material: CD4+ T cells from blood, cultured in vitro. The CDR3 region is CASSHPPGQGHYGYTF. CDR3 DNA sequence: TGTGCCAGCAGTCACCCCCCGGGACAGGGTCACTATGGCTACACCTTC.